This TCR beta chain is drawn from a study of CD8+CD57+ T cells in acquired aplastic anemia. General study findings and limits: Overlapping CD8+ CDR3 repertoires of patients and controls contained some 30 shared sequences.

The TCR beta profiling, which covered VDJ combination and CDR3 sequence, was carried out using genomic DNA as the template. TCRdb re-called the reads with MiXCR, one entry per CDR3 protein. In the table there are just over 450,000 distinct CDR3 sequences, less than 35% of which are singletons. The table lists this clonotype with many counts. What it binds is unknown. Whoever was chosen for sequencing had shown CD8+CD57+ cell expansion by flow cytometry. Looked up from germline, CDR1 is LNHDA and CDR2 is SQIVND (reference sequence). J gave up 12 bases and V 3 bases, and 10 bases lay outside the gene matches. The CDR3 runs 13 residues.

The sequenced material came from sorted CD4+, CD8+, or CD8+CD57+ T cells (not recorded which) from PBMCs. This sequence was found in a human donor with aplastic anemia. The genes are TRBV19 and TRBJ1-1; 7 bases align to TRBD1. In DNA, the CDR3 is TGTGCCAGTAGTATTGGCCTACAGGGGATAACTTTCTTT. It translates to CASSIGLQGITFF. The full variable domain, rest sourced from reference TRBV19 and TRBJ1-1, is DGGITQSPKYLFRKEGQNVTLSCEQNLNHDAMYWYRQDPGQGLRLIYYSQIVNDFQKGDIAEGYSVSREKKESFPLTVTSAQKNPTAFYLCASSIGLQGITFFGQGTRLTVV.